This TCR beta chain emerged from a study of T cell repertoires in cytomegalovirus infection. The study, taken as a whole, reports: Across the ex vivo response, the dominant clonotypes were HLA-C-restricted CMV-specific TCR beta clonotypes.

This clonotype was counted at least ten times. Its antigen remains unknown. TCRdb ran MiXCR on the reads and lists one entry per CDR3 protein. Of about 920,000 distinct CDR3 sequences listed, approximately 32% are singletons. The input for sequencing was cultured CD8+ T cells from PBMCs, taken from culture after CMV antigen stimulation. The TCR originated in a human donor in good health (CMV status not recorded). Some clones in this sample may be carry-over from other donors' samples.

CDR3 amino acids: CASSLVLDYEQYF. The CDR3 DNA follows: TGTGCCAGCAGCTTAGTCCTGGACTACGAGCAGTACTTC. This sequence joins TRBV7-9 and TRBJ2-7; D is undetermined. Germline CDR1 and CDR2: SEHNR and FQNEAQ (reference sequence). The ends were cut back, 1 base at V and 3 bases at J, with 7 bases in the middle. This CDR3 comprises 13 residues.